What follows are 7 T cell receptor beta chains derived from one specimen sequenced in a study of beta chain features in type 1 diabetes. Findings and limits, study-wide: In every one of the four CD4+ subsets, TCRB CDR3s were moderately but significantly shorter in Type 1 diabetes patients.

The investigators reverse transcribed all of the isolated RNA, so they sequenced expressed TCRB transcripts. Profiling relied on immunoSEQ multiplex PCR, and the TCRdb table lists in-frame clones only, not all of them. This repertoire shows roughly 250,000 clones, 20% found once; its top ten account for 0.028%. Their cognate antigens are unknown. The sequencing sample was made of naive CD4+ T cells from blood. The origin of the receptors is a woman aged 40 to 49 with type 1 diabetes.

The chain recombines TRBV5-1 with TRBJ1-2, with D maybe TRBD1 (6 bases). The CDR3 is 15 residues long. Germline V gene lookup returns CDR1 SGHRS and CDR2 YFSETQ. V lost 2 bases and J lost 4, with 15 bases in between. The CDR3 loop is CASSLLTGSGYGYTF. The CDR3 nucleotides read TGCGCCAGCAGCTTACTGACAGGCTCGGGCTATGGCTACACCTTC.

The CDR3 loop is CASSNRIGYNEQFF. CDR3 coding DNA: TGTGCCAGCAGCAACCGAATCGGCTACAATGAGCAGTTCTTC. The chain links TRBV11-1 to TRBJ2-1; D is ambiguous. Between the trimmed V and J ends, which lost 5 bases and 3 bases, there was a span of 11 bases. Germline CDR1 reads SGHAT; CDR2 reads FQDESV (reference sequence). CDR3 size: 14 residues.

This chain connects TRBV5-1 to TRBJ2-7; D is perhaps TRBD1 (6 bases). Germline V gene lookup returns CDR1 SGHRS and CDR2 YFSETQ. Trimming took 4 bases from V and 1 from J, leaving 15 bases between them. The CDR3 spans 15 residues. CDR3 sequence (DNA): TGCGCCAGCAGCGCTGCGGCAGGGGTTTCCTACGAGCAGTACTTC. Protein: CASSAAAGVSYEQYF.

The chain has TRBV13 and TRBJ2-6; D might be TRBD1 (5 bases). Germline loops: CDR1 PRHDT, CDR2 FYEKMQ (reference sequence). The CDR3 has 14 amino acids. The germline V and J ends were trimmed by 7 bases and 2 bases, with 9 bases remaining between them. As DNA, the CDR3 is TGTGCCAGCACCCAGGGCGCTGGGGCCAACGTCCTGACTTTC. Translated: CASTQGAGANVLTF. Using reference TRBV13 and TRBJ2-6 for the parts outside the CDR3, the full variable domain is AAGVIQSPRHLIKEKRETATLKCYPIPRHDTVYWYQQGPGQDPQFLISFYEKMQSDKGSIPDRFSAQQFSDYHSELNMSSLELGDSALYFCASTQGAGANVLTFGAGSRLTVL.

This clone was recorded a few times. V usage is TRBV7-3 and J usage is TRBJ1-2, with 10 bases lining up with TRBD1. CDR1 is SGHTA and CDR2 is FQGTGA in the germline V gene. The length of the CDR3 is 14 residues. Unmatched junction bases numbered 3, after V lost 5 bases and J lost 3 bases. The CDR3 protein is CASSDGTGDYGYTF. In DNA form, the CDR3 reads TGTGCCAGCAGCGATGGGACAGGGGACTATGGCTACACCTTC.

The chain joins TRBV28 to TRBJ1-4; D gene uncertain. Germline values: CDR1 MDHEN, CDR2 SYDVKM. The CDR3 sequence is 19 residues long. The V end lost 7 bases, the J end lost 0 bases, and 24 bases lay between the germline ends. The CDR3 loop reads CASTSRYRSATATNEKLFF. The DNA for the CDR3 is TGTGCCAGCACCTCCCGTTACCGGTCCGCCACGGCAACTAATGAAAAACTGTTTTTT.

The rearrangement joins TRBV7-2 to TRBJ2-7, with 11 bases that match TRBD2. V lost 3 bases to trimming and J lost 6 bases; unmatched junction nucleotides: 4. The CDR3 totals 14 residues. Per the germline V gene, CDR1 is SGHTA and CDR2 is FQGNSA. The CDR3: CASSFTSGSSEQYF. DNA for the CDR3: TGTGCCAGCAGCTTCACTAGCGGGAGTTCCGAGCAGTACTTC. Based on the CDR3 plus reference TRBV7-2 and TRBJ2-7, the full variable domain is GAGVSQSPSNKVTEKGKDVELRCDPISGHTALYWYRQSLGQGLEFLIYFQGNSAPDKSGLPSDRFSAERTGGSVSTLTIQRTQQEDSAVYLCASSFTSGSSEQYFGPGTRLTVT.